In its sample, the clone carrying this T cell receptor (beta chain) was seen many times. V was cut by 1 base and J by 3 bases, with 21 bases left in between. The germline gives CDR1 SGHVS, CDR2 FQNEAQ. The CDR3 length is 18 residues. This record comes from a study of T cells in Graves' hyperthyroidism and ophthalmopathy. For the study at large: Upon initial diagnosis and before any treatment, peripheral blood was collected.

The investigators amplified TCR beta CDR3 regions from RNA transcripts. Carried out on the TCR CDR3, a first-round RT-PCR used the HTBI primer set. TCRdb recomputed calls from the multiplex PCR reads with MiXCR, one row per CDR3 protein. The repertoire includes approximately 590,000 distinct CDR3 sequences, around 16% of them detected once, and approximately 7.4% sits in the top ten. The V call is TRBV7-8, the J call TRBJ1-1; D may be TRBD1 (6 bases). Material for sequencing was blood. This receptor was identified in a woman younger than 45 with Graves' hyperthyroidism. This CDR3 is CASSLVSVQGAMDTEAFF. The CDR3 DNA is TGTGCCAGCAGCTTAGTATCTGTACAGGGCGCGATGGACACTGAAGCTTTCTTT.